A single sample is the source of the 16 T cell receptor beta chains below, sequenced in a study of spatial heterogeneity in lung cancer. Time point indicated: sample taken at primary tumor resection. General study findings and limits: Tumor mutation count correlated with how many alpha and beta TCRs expanded intratumorally.

Their recognized antigens are unknown. One entry per CDR3 protein results from TCRdb running MiXCR on the 5' RACE reads. The table includes about 12,000 distinct CDR3 sequences, around 6.1% detected once. The specimen comprised lung tumor tissue, sampled at surgery. The receptors derive from a female donor with early-stage non-small cell lung cancer.

This clonotype ranks as medium-sized. V usage is TRBV7-2 and J usage is TRBJ2-7, with TRBD2 as a possible D gene (5 bases). This CDR3 spans 15 amino acids. V lost 3 bases and J 5 bases, leaving 17 bases between the germline ends. Looked up from germline, CDR1 is SGHTA and CDR2 is FQGNSA. CDR3 in amino acids: CASSFGYPFGDEQYF. The CDR3 nucleotides are TGTGCCAGCAGCTTCGGGTATCCGTTCGGGGACGAGCAGTACTTC.

This clonotype was observed many times. The rearrangement links TRBV7-9 to TRBJ2-5; D tentatively reads TRBD1 or TRBD2 (6 bases each). V dropped 3 bases and J dropped 5 bases, with 13 bases sitting between them. Germline CDR1 and CDR2: SEHNR and FQNEAQ (reference sequence). The CDR3 spans 14 residues. CDR3 residues: CASSLNGGGETQYF. The CDR3 DNA is TGTGCCAGCAGCTTGAACGGGGGCGGGGAGACCCAGTACTTC.

This clonotype was picked up many times. V usage is TRBV6-5 and J usage is TRBJ1-6; D remains unclear. The V gene lost 4 bases and the J gene lost 8 bases, with 9 bases spanning the gap. The CDR3 runs to 13 residues. Germline V gives CDR1 MNHEY, CDR2 SVGAGI. The CDR3 nucleotides read TGTGCCAGCAGTTCCCCGGCGGATTCACCCCTCCACTTT. It is translated as CASSSPADSPLHF.

This clonotype was counted ten times or more. The V gene is TRBV20-1, the J gene TRBJ2-5, with TRBD1 as a possible D gene (6 bases). V lost 6 bases and J lost 3, with 14 bases in between. This CDR3 spans 13 amino acids. Per germline, CDR1 DFQATT and CDR2 SNEGSKA (reference sequence). The CDR3 DNA sequence: TGCAGTGCGCTGGACAGAGAAAAAGAGACCCAGTACTTC. Amino acid sequence: CSALDREKETQYF.

The sample holds many counts of this clonotype. The CDR3 DNA follows: TGTGCCAGCAGCAAACTGAGATCCTACGAGCAGTACTTC. This sequence encodes CASSKLRSYEQYF. This chain connects TRBV21-1 to TRBJ2-7. TRBV21-1 is a documented pseudogene. The length of the CDR3 is 13 residues.

This clonotype was seen at least ten times. The J gene is TRBJ2-5, the V gene TRBV5-1; D may be TRBD1 (6 bases). The germline V and J ends were trimmed by 5 bases and 2 bases, with 10 bases remaining between them. Germline assignment: CDR1 SGHRS and CDR2 YFSETQ. This CDR3 contains 13 residues. The CDR3, as DNA: TGCGCCAGCAGGAAAGACAGGCAAGAGACCCAGTACTTC. This gives the protein CASRKDRQETQYF.

This clonotype is medium-sized. The rearrangement links TRBV10-3 to TRBJ2-5, with D unresolved. V shed 10 bases and J shed 0 bases, with 6 bases lying between them. This CDR3 contains 11 residues. From germline, CDR1 is ENHRY and CDR2 SYGVKD. DNA for the CDR3: TGTGCCACCGCGTACCAAGAGACCCAGTACTTC. Translated: CATAYQETQYF.

In this sample, this clonotype is medium-sized. The gene calls are TRBV5-6 and TRBJ2-5, with 10 bases fitting TRBD2. V was pared by 0 bases and J by 4 bases, with 6 bases of the junction left unmatched. The CDR3 sequence is 16 residues long. Germline-derived CDR1 and CDR2 are SGHDT and YYEEEE. CDR3 region: CASSLAPAGGRETQYF. Written as DNA, the CDR3 is TGTGCCAGCAGCTTGGCCCCAGCGGGAGGGCGAGAGACCCAGTACTTC.

There are many counts of this clonotype. The chain couples TRBV20-1 to TRBJ2-3; the match to TRBD1 covers 9 bases. CDR3 length equals 13 residues. Per germline, CDR1 DFQATT and CDR2 SNEGSKA (reference sequence). Losses at the gene ends were 8 bases for V and 3 bases for J; bases not matched to a gene: 6. The CDR3 sequence is CSKGDRETDTQYF. The DNA for the CDR3 is TGCAGTAAGGGGGACAGGGAAACAGATACGCAGTATTTT.

The table lists this clonotype with many counts. V is TRBV28 and J is TRBJ1-5; D not resolved. The CDR3 is 13 residues long. The ends were cut back, 4 bases at V and 3 bases at J, with 7 bases in the middle. The germline V gene has CDR1 MDHEN and CDR2 SYDVKM. CDR3 loop: CASSSQLNQPQHF. The CDR3 coding sequence is TGTGCCAGCAGTTCACAGCTCAATCAGCCCCAGCATTTT.

This clonotype is medium-sized. This chain uses TRBV6-5 with TRBJ2-1, with D maybe TRBD2 (5 bases). V was cut by 2 bases and J by 4 bases, with 6 bases left in between. Germline assignment: CDR1 MNHEY and CDR2 SVGAGI. The CDR3 is 13 residues long. CDR3 amino acids: CASSYPGYNEQFF. Here the CDR3 DNA reads TGTGCCAGCAGTTACCCGGGGTACAATGAGCAGTTCTTC.

This clonotype is categorized as medium-sized (0.01 to 0.1%). The gene calls are TRBV6-6 and TRBJ2-3, with a possible D match to TRBD1 (6 bases). This CDR3 has 19 amino acids. Germline assignment: CDR1 MNHNY and CDR2 SVGAGI (reference sequence). The V end lost 3 bases, the J end lost 0 bases, and 22 bases lay between the germline ends. As DNA, the CDR3 is TGTGCCAGCAGTTATTCCCCCCTCGGACAGTCAGTTAGCACAGATACGCAGTATTTT. This codes for CASSYSPLGQSVSTDTQYF.

This clonotype was found many times. CDR3 region: CASSLRGTVANTGELFF. CDR3 in DNA: TGTGCCAGCAGCTTGAGAGGGACTGTCGCGAACACCGGGGAGCTGTTTTTT. This chain connects TRBV5-6 to TRBJ2-2; D possibly corresponds to TRBD2 (6 bases). CDR1 and CDR2 from the germline V gene are SGHDT and YYEEEE. Trimming pared 1 base from V and 0 bases from J, leaving 13 bases between. The CDR3 contains 17 residues.

Ten or more counts support this clonotype. The chain links TRBV6-5 to TRBJ2-6, with D unclear. CDR3 length: 15 residues. Germline CDR1 reads MNHEY; CDR2 reads SVGAGI. V dropped 7 bases and J dropped 0 bases, with 10 bases sitting between them. The CDR3 loop reads CASTYTSSGANVLTF. DNA of the CDR3: TGTGCCAGCACTTATACGAGCTCTGGGGCCAACGTCCTGACTTTC.

This clonotype counts as medium-sized (0.01 to 0.1%). The chain joins TRBV4-3 to TRBJ2-2; TRBD1 might be the D (6 bases). V lost 1 base to trimming and J lost 2 bases, with 8 bases between them. The CDR3 has 15 residues. Germline loops: CDR1 LGHNA, CDR2 YSLEER. The CDR3: CASSQGQVNTGELFF. The CDR3 coding sequence is TGCGCCAGCAGCCAAGGACAGGTTAACACCGGGGAGCTGTTTTTT.

The J gene is TRBJ2-2, the V gene TRBV12-3 or TRBV12-4; weak D call: TRBD1 (6 bases). Trimming took off 4 bases at V and 4 bases at J, with 10 bases between the two ends. The CDR3 loop spans 14 amino acids. Written as DNA, the CDR3 is TGTGCCAGCAGTTACAGGGCGGGCACCGGGGAGCTGTTTTTT. Translated: CASSYRAGTGELFF.